This TCR beta chain is from a study of cytomegalovirus exposure and HLA in healthy donors. Some clones are missing from TCRdb's copy, which holds only in-frame ones; the method was immunoSEQ multiplex PCR. The sample carries about 60,000 clones, around 95% recorded once. The V end was cut by 6 bases, the J end by 0 bases, with 9 bases between. This CDR3 comprises 14 residues. Germline values: CDR1 SNHLY, CDR2 FYNNEI. The donors were in the roughly 130-subject validation cohort, distinct from the 666-subject first cohort. Sequencing was performed on PBMCs. The rearrangement joins TRBV2 to TRBJ1-5, with D perhaps matching TRBD1 (5 bases). The TCR originated in a woman aged 18 to 35 in good health and CMV-seropositive. In DNA, the CDR3 is TGTGCCAGCAGGTGGACATCTAGCAATCAGCCCCAGCATTTT. Protein product: CASRWTSSNQPQHF.